The 17 T cell receptor beta chains presented below share a single source sample, sequenced in a study of blood T cell repertoires in COVID-19. Profiling relied on immunoSEQ multiplex PCR, and the TCRdb table lists in-frame clones only, not all of them. The table includes approximately 110,000 clones, approximately 82% detected once. Sequencing was performed on peripheral blood. These receptor sequences come from a woman aged 55-69 years with acute or convalescent COVID-19.

The J gene is TRBJ2-3, the V gene TRBV3-1 (or the pseudogene TRBV3-2); the match to TRBD2 covers 8 bases. The CDR3 sequence is 16 residues long. The V and J ends lost 1 base and 4 bases, in that order; junction bases with no gene match: 7. The germline CDR1 and CDR2 sequences are LGHDT and YNNKEL (reference sequence). Here the CDR3 reads CASSQVGAGAADTQYF. The DNA of the CDR3 is TGTGCCAGCAGCCAAGTAGGAGCGGGAGCTGCAGATACGCAGTATTTT.

The chain joins TRBV27 to TRBJ1-4; D unresolved. Germline-derived CDR1 and CDR2 are MNHEY and SMNVEV (reference sequence). This CDR3 comprises 16 residues. With 2 bases removed from V and 3 bases from J, the gap between germline ends came to 13 bases. CDR3 residues: CASSLNSLVANEKLFF. For the CDR3, the DNA is TGTGCCAGCAGTTTAAACTCGCTGGTGGCTAATGAAAAACTGTTTTTT.

The chain couples TRBV5-1 to TRBJ2-1, with TRBD2 matching over 8 bases. In germline, CDR1 is SGHRS, CDR2 YFSETQ. V gave up 4 bases and J gave up 3 bases; unmatched junction bases: 6. The CDR3 runs 15 residues. CDR3 bases: TGCGCCAGCAGCGTAAGCGGGACTAGCTACAATGAGCAGTTCTTC. It is translated as CASSVSGTSYNEQFF.

The rearrangement uses TRBV7-9 and TRBJ2-1; TRBD2 might be the D (6 bases). Germline V CDR1 and CDR2: SEHNR, FQNEAQ (reference sequence). The CDR3 is made up of 15 amino acids. Trimming left V 6 bases short and J 0 bases short, with 12 bases between. The CDR3 sequence: CASSYGSSSYNEQFF. In DNA, the CDR3 is TGTGCCAGCAGTTACGGGAGCAGCTCCTACAATGAGCAGTTCTTC.

The gene calls are TRBV2 and TRBJ1-2; D might be TRBD1 (5 bases). From germline, CDR1 is SNHLY and CDR2 FYNNEI. The CDR3 consists of 13 residues. Trimming left V 7 bases short and J 2 bases short, with 11 bases between. CDR3 residues: CASTRQINYGYTF. The DNA of the CDR3 is TGTGCCAGCACTAGACAGATCAACTATGGCTACACCTTC.

The CDR3 DNA is TGTGCCAGCAGCGGAGGGACAGGGGGACTCGGTGAGCAGTACTTC. This sequence encodes CASSGGTGGLGEQYF. The chain employs TRBV21-1 and TRBJ2-7; the D segment call TRBD1 is taken from the table without a DNA check. TRBV21-1 is noted as a pseudogene. The CDR3 is 15 residues long.

The V and J genes are TRBV19 and TRBJ1-5, with unresolved D. V lost 5 bases to trimming and J lost 7 bases, with 9 bases between them. This CDR3 contains 12 residues. CDR1 is LNHDA, CDR2 SQIVND, per germline (reference sequence). Here the CDR3 DNA reads TGTGCCAGTAGTGTCGGGGAACAGCCCCAGCATTTT. As protein: CASSVGEQPQHF. The entire variable domain, with the rest obtained from reference TRBV19 and TRBJ1-5, is as follows: DGGITQSPKYLFRKEGQNVTLSCEQNLNHDAMYWYRQDPGQGLRLIYYSQIVNDFQKGDIAEGYSVSREKKESFPLTVTSAQKNPTAFYLCASSVGEQPQHFGDGTRLSIL.

The rearrangement links TRBV28 to TRBJ1-2; D is unclear. The V end was cut by 6 bases, the J end by 5 bases, with 19 bases between. The CDR3 sequence is 15 residues long. CDR1 is MDHEN and CDR2 is SYDVKM in the germline V gene. The chain's CDR3 is CASSPASPGGYGYTF. CDR3 sequence (DNA): TGTGCCAGCAGCCCCGCCTCCCCGGGTGGATATGGCTACACCTTC.

This rearrangement joins TRBV10-3 to TRBJ1-2, with D hard to call. Germline V gene lookup returns CDR1 ENHRY and CDR2 SYGVKD. The CDR3 has 15 amino acids. V lost 5 bases to trimming and J lost 5 bases, with 18 bases between them. In DNA form, the CDR3 reads TGTGCCATCAGTCCGGGGTTCTCGGCCCTTTATGGCTACACCTTC. It is translated as CAISPGFSALYGYTF.

As to this clone: Its ends do not fully match the called genes, so a read error is possible. The V gene is TRBV24-1, the J gene TRBJ1-5; perhaps TRBD1 as D (6 bases). This CDR3 is 15 amino acids long. Germline-derived CDR1 and CDR2 are KGHDR and SFDVKD. The CDR3 spells CATSGGRGSNQPQHF. DNA of the CDR3: TGTGCCACAAGTGGGGGGCGCGGGAGCAATCAGCCCCAGCATTTT.

The CDR3 loop reads CATSDRSGSSDTQYF. The CDR3, as DNA: TGTGCCACCAGTGACCGTAGCGGGAGCTCAGATACGCAGTATTTT. This chain joins TRBV24-1 and TRBJ2-3; 9 nucleotides match TRBD2. This CDR3 comprises 15 residues. After removal of 4 bases from V and 4 bases from J, the junction contained 5 bases not matched to a gene. The germline gives CDR1 KGHDR, CDR2 SFDVKD.

The rearrangement uses TRBV5-1 and TRBJ2-7, with 9 bases identical to TRBD2. Trimming cost V 0 bases and J 6 bases; bases outside gene matches: 7. The CDR3 is 15 residues long. CDR1 SGHRS and CDR2 YFSETQ come from the germline V gene. CDR3 sequence (DNA): TGCGCCAGCAGCTTGGGAGCGGGGGGTTTCGCCGAGCAGTACTTC. Residues: CASSLGAGGFAEQYF.

The gene calls are TRBV19 and TRBJ2-2; 7 bases match TRBD2. Germline V gene data show CDR1 as LNHDA and CDR2 as SQIVND (reference sequence). This CDR3 region has 13 residues. The CDR3 nucleotides are TGTGCTTGCGGGGAGGGCCCTACCGGGGAGCTGTTTTTT. It codes for CACGEGPTGELFF.

The J gene is TRBJ2-7, the V gene TRBV28, with a weak D call TRBD1 (5 bases). The germline V and J ends were trimmed by 6 bases and 3 bases, with 9 bases remaining between them. The CDR3 is 12 residues long. CDR1 MDHEN and CDR2 SYDVKM come from the germline V gene. The CDR3 bases are TGTGCCAGCAGCTACAGGATCTACGAGCAGTACTTC. Translating gives CASSYRIYEQYF. Full variable domain (rest looked up from reference TRBV28 and TRBJ2-7): DVKVTQSSRYLVKRTGEKVFLECVQDMDHENMFWYRQDPGLGLRLIYFSYDVKMKEKGDIPEGYSVSREKKERFSLILESASTNQTSMYLCASSYRIYEQYFGPGTRLTVT.

The V gene is TRBV4-1, the J gene TRBJ1-1, with 11 bases lining up with TRBD1. The V gene end was trimmed by 4 bases and the J gene end by 5 bases; junction bases not matched to a gene: 6. Germline V gene data show CDR1 as MGHRA and CDR2 as YSYEKL. The CDR3 has 15 amino acids. CDR3 sequence: CASSPGTGGRTEAFF. In nucleotides, the CDR3 is TGCGCCAGCAGCCCAGGGACAGGGGGGAGAACTGAAGCTTTCTTT.

About this clone itself: A read error may account for a junction end that differs from germline. This rearrangement joins TRBV7-7 to TRBJ2-5; 7 bases fit TRBD1. The germline gives CDR1 SSHAT, CDR2 FNYEAQ (reference sequence). This CDR3 spans 13 amino acids. The CDR3 sequence is CASSLEGQITQYF. CDR3 DNA: TGTGCTAGCAGCTTAGAGGGACAGATCACCCAGTACTTC.

V and J are TRBV10-3 and TRBJ2-5; tentatively, D is TRBD1 (5 bases). The CDR3 is 12 residues long. The V gene's germline CDR1 is ENHRY and CDR2 SYGVKD. Trimming took 10 bases from V and 5 from J, leaving 14 bases between them. The CDR3 region is CATGHGLETQYF. CDR3 nucleotides: TGTGCCACCGGACATGGGCTTGAGACCCAGTACTTC.